This T cell receptor beta chain was recorded in a study of T cell responses to AZD1222 COVID-19 vaccine. The study, taken as a whole, reports: Clonal diversity may have been underestimated in mostly white British donors.

The assay was immunoSEQ multiplex PCR, and TCRdb's table has in-frame clones only and misses some. In the table there are fewer than 150,000 clones, approximately 90% of which are singletons. Turning to this clone: The antigen remains undetermined.

This CDR3 is built from 13 residues. Looked up from germline, CDR1 is WNHNN and CDR2 is SYGVQD (reference sequence). The V end lost 6 bases, the J end lost 4 bases, and 10 bases lay between the germline ends. The TCR sequence derives from an adult who received the AZD1222 COVID-19 vaccine. Sequencing used peripheral blood, obtained 28 days after the second AZD1222 dose. This sequence joins TRBV10-1 and TRBJ1-5, with a weak D call TRBD1 (6 bases). CDR3 loop: CASSETGNQPQHF. In DNA, the CDR3 is TGCGCCAGCAGCGAAACAGGGAATCAGCCCCAGCATTTT.